This T cell receptor beta chain was found in a study of cytomegalovirus exposure and HLA in healthy donors. General study points: The study found most TCR sequences rare, yet found some public TCRs in many donors. TCR beta sequences reportedly predicted most subjects' HLA-A and HLA-B alleles accurately.

The germline gives CDR1 SGHAT, CDR2 FQNNGV. V was cut by 3 bases and J by 4 bases, with 7 bases left in between. The CDR3 spans 13 residues. In the case of this clone: Its antigen remains unknown.

At sampling all donors were nominally healthy, likely with unrecorded immune exposures. Primers for the PCR totalled 60 Vbeta and 13 Jbeta. Repertoires were generated with immunoSEQ multiplex PCR, while TCRdb's copy carries only in-frame clones and drops some. Among 60,000 to 75,000 clones, 74% were seen once, and the ten largest hold over 20%. The rearrangement uses TRBV11-2 and TRBJ2-1; possible D gene TRBD1, 6 bases. This TCR was recovered from a woman in her twenties or thirties in good health and CMV-seropositive. Sequencing used PBMCs. The CDR3 here is CASSLTGYNEQFF. CDR3 DNA sequence: TGTGCCAGCAGCTTGACAGGATACAATGAGCAGTTCTTC. The full variable domain, in which reference TRBV11-2 and TRBJ2-1 provide the parts outside the CDR3, is EAGVAQSPRYKIIEKRQSVAFWCNPISGHATLYWYQQILGQGPKLLIQFQNNGVVDDSQLPKDRFSAERLKGVDSTLKIQPAKLEDSAVYLCASSLTGYNEQFFGPGTRLTVL.